Listed below are T cell receptor beta chains from one sample, sequenced in a study of response to subunit inactivated influenza vaccine. TCRdb re-derived calls from the RT-PCR reads in MiXCR, one entry per CDR3 protein. The table lists 500,000 to 600,000 distinct CDR3 sequences, 10% to 12% of them singletons. The same specimen was also included in a second study, on T cells expressing NK-cell markers.

The material sequenced was PBMCs from blood, taken on the day of vaccination. The receptors were gathered from a man aged 50 to 59 who received an inactivated influenza vaccine. Both conserved end residues are part of each CDR3. D genes are given only for firm matches. Expanded clones get a size class; other rows say once, few or many, or leave the size out.

d_gene: -; v_gene: TRBV2; abundance: -; j_gene: TRBJ1-1; CDR3aa: CASSPGELNTEAFF; CDR3nt: TGTGCCAGCAGTCCAGGGGAATTGAACACTGAAGCTTTCTTT
d_gene: TRBD2; v_gene: TRBV12-3/TRBV12-4; abundance: -; j_gene: TRBJ2-7; CDR3aa: CASSERGRLPYEQYF; CDR3nt: TGTGCCAGCAGTGAGCGGGGGCGACTTCCCTACGAGCAGTACTTC
d_gene: -; v_gene: TRBV10-3; abundance: few; j_gene: TRBJ2-6; CDR3aa: CAISDVGSGANVLTF; CDR3nt: TGTGCCATCAGTGACGTGGGGTCTGGGGCCAACGTCCTGACTTTC
d_gene: -; v_gene: TRBV4-3; abundance: -; j_gene: TRBJ1-6; CDR3aa: CASSQGVEGINSPLHF; CDR3nt: TGCGCCAGCAGCCAAGGGGTGGAGGGGATAAATTCACCCCTCCACTTT
d_gene: -; v_gene: TRBV4-2; abundance: -; j_gene: TRBJ2-5; CDR3aa: CASSQALKGQGQTQYF; CDR3nt: TGTGCCAGCAGCCAAGCCCTAAAGGGGCAGGGGCAGACCCAGTACTTC
d_gene: -; v_gene: TRBV14; abundance: many; j_gene: TRBJ2-1; CDR3aa: CASSQDLGLTYNEQFF; CDR3nt: TGTGCCAGCAGCCAAGATCTGGGACTTACCTACAATGAGCAGTTCTTC
d_gene: TRBD2; v_gene: TRBV28; abundance: few; j_gene: TRBJ2-3; CDR3aa: CASSFDISGNRRDTQYF; CDR3nt: TGTGCCAGCAGTTTTGACATAAGCGGGAATCGAAGAGATACGCAGTATTTT
d_gene: TRBD1; v_gene: TRBV28; abundance: -; j_gene: TRBJ1-6; CDR3aa: CASRLTGQRNSPLHF; CDR3nt: TGTGCCAGCAGGTTGACGGGACAGAGAAATTCACCCCTCCACTTT
d_gene: -; v_gene: TRBV28; abundance: -; j_gene: TRBJ1-1; CDR3aa: CASSLFVPNTEAFF; CDR3nt: TGTGCCAGCAGTTTATTTGTACCAAACACTGAAGCTTTCTTT
d_gene: TRBD2; v_gene: TRBV6-2/TRBV6-3; abundance: many; j_gene: TRBJ2-3; CDR3aa: CASSYPLGLAGTTDTQYF; CDR3nt: TGTGCCAGCAGTTACCCCCTCGGACTAGCGGGGACCACAGATACGCAGTATTTT
d_gene: -; v_gene: TRBV6-5; abundance: few; j_gene: TRBJ2-7; CDR3aa: CASSYSDRTYEQYF; CDR3nt: TGTGCCAGCAGTTACTCGGACAGAACCTACGAGCAGTACTTC
d_gene: -; v_gene: TRBV7-9; abundance: -; j_gene: TRBJ1-4; CDR3aa: CASSSGRVLEKLFF; CDR3nt: TGTGCCAGCAGCTCGGGCAGGGTCCTTGAAAAACTGTTTTTT
d_gene: -; v_gene: TRBV7-9; abundance: few; j_gene: TRBJ2-7; CDR3aa: CASSAVGSLTYEQYF; CDR3nt: TGTGCCAGCAGCGCAGTGGGAAGCCTTACCTACGAGCAGTACTTC
d_gene: -; v_gene: TRBV28; abundance: -; j_gene: TRBJ1-2; CDR3aa: CASSYRGPSNYGYTF; CDR3nt: TGTGCCAGCAGTTATAGAGGACCTTCGAACTATGGCTACACCTTC
d_gene: TRBD2; v_gene: TRBV7-3; abundance: -; j_gene: TRBJ2-1; CDR3aa: CASSFKTSGEQFF; CDR3nt: TGTGCCAGCAGCTTCAAGACTAGCGGGGAGCAGTTCTTC
d_gene: -; v_gene: TRBV25-1; abundance: -; j_gene: TRBJ2-3; CDR3aa: CASSEPSTDTQYF; CDR3nt: TGTGCCAGCAGTGAACCATCGACAGATACGCAGTATTTT
d_gene: -; v_gene: TRBV5-6; abundance: -; j_gene: TRBJ2-1; CDR3aa: CASSRDGGRNEQFF; CDR3nt: TGTGCCAGCAGCCGGGACGGGGGCAGGAATGAGCAGTTCTTC
d_gene: TRBD2; v_gene: TRBV20-1; abundance: -; j_gene: TRBJ2-1; CDR3aa: CSARDGRTSGRPGSYNEQFF; CDR3nt: TGCAGTGCTAGAGATGGGAGGACTAGCGGGAGGCCGGGCTCCTACAATGAGCAGTTCTTC
d_gene: -; v_gene: TRBV5-1; abundance: -; j_gene: TRBJ2-3; CDR3aa: CASSLEQPTDTQYF; CDR3nt: TGCGCCAGCAGCTTGGAGCAACCCACAGATACGCAGTATTTT
d_gene: TRBD1; v_gene: TRBV4-1; abundance: -; j_gene: TRBJ2-1; CDR3aa: CASSQVFGTGVSNEQFF; CDR3nt: TGCGCCAGCAGCCAAGTATTTGGGACAGGGGTTAGCAATGAGCAGTTCTTC
d_gene: TRBD1; v_gene: TRBV5-1; abundance: few; j_gene: TRBJ1-1; CDR3aa: CASSQRTGGTEAFF; CDR3nt: TGCGCCAGCAGCCAACGGACAGGGGGCACTGAAGCTTTCTTT
d_gene: TRBD2; v_gene: TRBV28; abundance: few; j_gene: TRBJ2-2; CDR3aa: CASERGGLSTGELFF; CDR3nt: TGTGCCAGCGAGCGGGGGGGGTTAAGCACCGGGGAGCTGTTTTTT
d_gene: -; v_gene: TRBV28; abundance: -; j_gene: TRBJ2-5; CDR3aa: CASSTSRPTQYF; CDR3nt: TGTGCCAGCAGTACCAGCCGCCCAACCCAGTACTTC
d_gene: -; v_gene: TRBV12-3/TRBV12-4; abundance: few; j_gene: TRBJ2-1; CDR3aa: CASSFPQGEQFF; CDR3nt: TGTGCCAGCAGTTTTCCCCAAGGCGAGCAGTTCTTC
d_gene: -; v_gene: TRBV5-5; abundance: few; j_gene: TRBJ2-1; CDR3aa: CASSPLARAVLVGQFF; CDR3nt: TGTGCCAGCAGCCCCCTGGCCAGGGCGGTGTTAGTAGGGCAGTTCTTC
d_gene: -; v_gene: TRBV4-1; abundance: few; j_gene: TRBJ1-1; CDR3aa: CASSQDYRKDEAFF; CDR3nt: TGCGCCAGCAGCCAAGATTATCGTAAGGACGAAGCTTTCTTT
d_gene: -; v_gene: TRBV27; abundance: -; j_gene: TRBJ2-3; CDR3aa: CASSLLGRGRDTQYF; CDR3nt: TGTGCCAGCAGTCTCCTGGGGCGGGGGCGGGATACGCAGTATTTT
d_gene: -; v_gene: TRBV7-9; abundance: many; j_gene: TRBJ2-7; CDR3aa: CASSPGPAYEQYF; CDR3nt: TGTGCCAGCAGTCCTGGACCAGCCTACGAGCAGTACTTC
d_gene: -; v_gene: TRBV2; abundance: few; j_gene: TRBJ1-1; CDR3aa: CASNPERNTEAFF; CDR3nt: TGTGCCAGCAATCCAGAGAGGAACACTGAAGCTTTCTTT
d_gene: TRBD1; v_gene: TRBV28; abundance: -; j_gene: TRBJ2-7; CDR3aa: CASSLPSRDRGSYEQYF; CDR3nt: TGTGCCAGCAGTTTACCTTCTCGGGACAGGGGTTCCTACGAGCAGTACTTC
d_gene: TRBD2; v_gene: TRBV9; abundance: -; j_gene: TRBJ2-7; CDR3aa: CASSVQAGGNYEQYF; CDR3nt: TGTGCCAGCAGCGTACAAGCGGGGGGGAACTACGAGCAGTACTTC
d_gene: -; v_gene: TRBV7-2; abundance: -; j_gene: TRBJ1-1; CDR3aa: CASRSTPVNTEAFF; CDR3nt: TGTGCCAGCAGATCGACACCTGTTAACACTGAAGCTTTCTTT
d_gene: -; v_gene: TRBV27; abundance: few; j_gene: TRBJ2-1; CDR3aa: CASSLSIWDEQFF; CDR3nt: TGTGCCAGCAGTTTATCGATTTGGGACGAGCAGTTCTTC
d_gene: TRBD2; v_gene: TRBV2; abundance: -; j_gene: TRBJ2-1; CDR3aa: CASRLLAGEYSEQFF; CDR3nt: TGTGCCAGCAGGCTACTAGCGGGGGAATACAGTGAGCAGTTCTTC
d_gene: TRBD1; v_gene: TRBV5-1; abundance: -; j_gene: TRBJ2-5; CDR3aa: CASSYRTGWGETQYF; CDR3nt: TGCGCCAGCAGCTACCGGACAGGTTGGGGGGAGACCCAGTACTTC
d_gene: -; v_gene: TRBV2; abundance: few; j_gene: TRBJ2-5; CDR3aa: CASSEEPAQETQYF; CDR3nt: TGTGCCAGCAGTGAAGAGCCTGCGCAAGAGACCCAGTACTTC
d_gene: -; v_gene: TRBV20-1; abundance: many; j_gene: TRBJ1-4; CDR3aa: CSAIGANEKLFF; CDR3nt: TGCAGTGCTATCGGGGCTAATGAAAAACTGTTTTTT
d_gene: -; v_gene: TRBV29-1; abundance: few; j_gene: TRBJ1-1; CDR3aa: CSAIRDTEAFF; CDR3nt: TGCAGCGCCATCAGGGACACTGAAGCTTTCTTT
d_gene: -; v_gene: TRBV12-3/TRBV12-4; abundance: -; j_gene: TRBJ2-2; CDR3aa: CASSWRGTGELFF; CDR3nt: TGTGCCAGCAGTTGGAGGGGGACCGGGGAGCTGTTTTTT
d_gene: TRBD1; v_gene: TRBV19; abundance: few; j_gene: TRBJ2-1; CDR3aa: CASSIPHRGLGYNEQFF; CDR3nt: TGTGCCAGTAGTATTCCCCACAGGGGCCTCGGCTACAATGAGCAGTTCTTC
d_gene: -; v_gene: TRBV7-2; abundance: -; j_gene: TRBJ2-3; CDR3aa: CASSLDSYTDTQYF; CDR3nt: TGTGCCAGCAGCTTAGACTCATACACAGATACGCAGTATTTT